This T cell receptor (beta chain) was obtained from a study of CD8 T cells in ankylosing spondylitis. This CDR3 is built from 14 residues. V shed 1 base and J shed 6 bases, with 12 bases lying between them. Germline V gene sequence: CDR1 SGHTA, CDR2 FQGNSA. Study-level findings and limits: A TCR beta motif made of fewer than ten highly homologous variants seemed typical of ankylosing spondylitis blood. Earlier authors reported some of these motif variants in reactive arthritis synovial fluid and blood. CD8+ disease-linked clones were present at relatively low frequencies in blood.

Quantitative molecular-barcoded 5'-RACE generated the TCR beta libraries. Each CDR3 protein is one row after TCRdb ran MiXCR on the 5' RACE reads. The table includes about 100,000 distinct CDR3 sequences, less than 25% detected once. This clonotype was found many times. Its antigen is not known. V is TRBV7-2 and J is TRBJ2-5; either TRBD1 or TRBD2 may supply D (5 bases each). Sequenced input: synovial fluid, either unsorted or a sorted T cell fraction (not recorded which). The sequence was collected from a male donor with ankylosing spondylitis. The CDR3: CASSLGGKQQTQYF. DNA for the CDR3: TGTGCCAGCAGCTTAGGGGGGAAACAACAGACCCAGTACTTC.